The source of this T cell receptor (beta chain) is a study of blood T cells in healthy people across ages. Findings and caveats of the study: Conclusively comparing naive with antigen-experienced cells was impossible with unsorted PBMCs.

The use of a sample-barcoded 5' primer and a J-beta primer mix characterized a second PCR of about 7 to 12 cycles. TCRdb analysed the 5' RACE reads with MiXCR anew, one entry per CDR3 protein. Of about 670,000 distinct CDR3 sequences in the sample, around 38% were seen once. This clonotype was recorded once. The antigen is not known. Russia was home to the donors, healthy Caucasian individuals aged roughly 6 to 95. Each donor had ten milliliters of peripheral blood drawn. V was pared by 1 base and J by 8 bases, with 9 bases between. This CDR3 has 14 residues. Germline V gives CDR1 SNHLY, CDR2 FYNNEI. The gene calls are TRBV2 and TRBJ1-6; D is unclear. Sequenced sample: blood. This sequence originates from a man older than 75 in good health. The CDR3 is CASSEGRGYSPLHF. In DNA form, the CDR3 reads TGTGCCAGCAGTGAAGGTCGGGGATATTCACCCCTCCACTTT.